The 13 T cell receptor beta chains reported below all come from one sample, sequenced in a study of glioma-infiltrating T cells (dated by TCRdb to 2016 to 2017). The reads were generated on an Illumina MiSeq. The iRepertoire nested amplicon-rescue multiplex PCR (arm-PCR) platform was used to amplify TCR alpha and beta CDR3 regions from RNA. Through fastp at Q25 and MiXCR, TCRdb rebuilt clones from the public reads, retaining in-frame beta chains. Rows merge per CDR3 protein into single entries with the most common DNA and genes. Here the sample has approximately 100,000 distinct CDR3 sequences; 20% to 30% occur a single time. Of the sample, about 30% is held by the ten largest clones. The sequenced material came from glioma tissue, nonneoplastic brain tissue, or PBMCs (not recorded which). The receptor set was obtained from a human donor with low-grade glioma or glioblastoma, undergoing nonglioma brain surgery, or in good health (not recorded which).

This clonotype was seen repeatedly, ten times or more. The V call is TRBV29-1, the J call TRBJ1-5, with a tentative D call TRBD1 (6 bases). V lost 3 bases to trimming and J lost 5 bases, with 11 bases between them. Germline V CDR1 and CDR2: SQVTM, ANQGSEA. The CDR3 spans 13 residues. CDR3 amino acids: CSVDGGPDQPQHF. The CDR3 nucleotides read TGCAGCGTTGATGGGGGGCCCGATCAGCCCCAGCATTTT.

This clonotype was detected only once. Lacking the conserved final phenylalanine or tryptophan, this CDR3 likely reflects a read error. The limits of the CDR3 on the DNA are not certain, so only TCRdb's listed CDR3 is given. This chain connects TRBV6-2 or TRBV6-3 to TRBJ1-2. Counting both end residues, the CDR3 totals 11 amino acids. Germline CDR1 reads MNHEY; CDR2 reads SVGEGT. CDR3 loop: CATRSNYGYTS.

This clonotype was observed many times. The CDR3 protein is CASSIDRFYTF. The CDR3 region has the DNA TGTGCCAGTAGTATAGATCGCTTCTACACCTTC. The J gene is TRBJ1-2, the V gene TRBV19; unclear D gene. The ends were cut back, 0 bases at V and 10 bases at J, with 6 bases in the middle. Germline CDR1 reads LNHDA; CDR2 reads SQIVND (reference sequence). This CDR3 comprises 11 residues.

Points on this clonotype: This may come from a read error, since a much larger clone is one base off. The chain couples TRBV7-3 to TRBJ2-1, with 9 positions matching TRBD1. CDR3 length: 16 residues. Trimming took 3 bases from V and 6 from J; bases not matched to a gene: 9. Germline V lookup: CDR1 SGHTA, CDR2 FQGTGA. CDR3 residues: CASSFIGTGLSNEQFF. The CDR3 coding sequence is TGTGCCAGCAGCTTTATCGGGACAGGGTTAAGCAATGAGCAGTTCTTC.

This rearrangement joins TRBV9 to TRBJ2-3; D not certain. The V end was cut by 3 bases, the J end by 4 bases, with 12 bases between. The length of the CDR3 is 14 residues. Looked up from germline, CDR1 is SGDLS and CDR2 is YYNGEE. In DNA, the CDR3 is TGTGCCAGCAGCGATAGCTGGACGGCAGATACGCAGTATTTT. It yields the protein CASSDSWTADTQYF.

This clonotype was counted ten times or more. The chain is built from TRBV6-1 and TRBJ2-1; possibly TRBD2 for D (6 bases). The CDR3 totals 15 residues. Trimming removed 0 bases from V and 8 bases from J, with 14 bases in between. Looked up from germline, CDR1 is MNHNS and CDR2 is SASEGT. CDR3: CASSEATGGSDEQFF. DNA for the CDR3: TGTGCCAGCAGTGAAGCCACAGGAGGGTCGGATGAGCAGTTCTTC.

This clonotype was counted many times. V is TRBV20-1 and J is TRBJ2-3; a weak D match, TRBD2 (6 bases). Germline CDR1 DFQATT, CDR2 SNEGSKA (reference sequence). V gave up 4 bases and J gave up 2 bases, with 19 bases separating them. The CDR3 extends over 16 amino acids. DNA for the CDR3: TGCAGTGCTATCCCCTTCCCCGGGACTCCCACAGATACGCAGTATTTT. Translating it yields CSAIPFPGTPTDTQYF.

This clonotype was seen more than once but under ten times. The chain links TRBV18 to TRBJ1-4; a possible D gene is TRBD1 (5 bases). The V and J ends lost 4 bases and 4 bases respectively, with 16 bases between them. The germline V gene encodes CDR1 KGHSH and CDR2 LQKENI. This CDR3 region has 16 residues. The CDR3 is CASSRETGGFNEKLFF. In nucleotides, the CDR3 is TGTGCCAGCTCACGCGAGACGGGGGGATTTAATGAAAAACTGTTTTTT.

As regards this clonotype: A much larger clone differs by one base, so this may be a read error. This chain joins TRBV7-9 and TRBJ2-5, with TRBD1 matching over 7 bases. Germline values: CDR1 SEHNR, CDR2 FQNEAQ (reference sequence). The CDR3 is made up of 14 amino acids. CDR3 in DNA: TGTGCCATCAGCTTAGTAGGGGGCGCAGAGACCCAGTACTTC. Translation: CAISLVGGAETQYF.

This clonotype was seen repeatedly, ten times or more. V gene TRBV15 combines with J gene TRBJ2-3; 7 positions match TRBD2. The germline V gene has CDR1 LNHNV and CDR2 YYDKDF (reference sequence). V shed 4 bases, J shed 0 bases, and the junction held 7 bases outside the gene matches. This CDR3 is 16 amino acids long. In DNA, the CDR3 is TGTGCCACCAGCACACGGGGGGTCCTCAGCACAGATACGCAGTATTTT. Its translation: CATSTRGVLSTDTQYF.

This clonotype was found many times. The rearrangement links TRBV4-2 to TRBJ1-4; D ambiguous. Germline V gene data show CDR1 as LGHNA and CDR2 as YNFKEQ. The CDR3 length is 18 residues. Trimming stripped 1 base from V and 3 bases from J, with 18 bases between. The CDR3 sequence: CASSQGSPDSLANEKLFF. DNA for the CDR3: TGTGCCAGCAGCCAAGGGTCTCCAGATTCCTTGGCTAATGAAAAACTGTTTTTT.

This clonotype was counted at least ten times. The rearrangement uses TRBV27 and TRBJ2-7; the D gene is possibly TRBD1 (6 bases). This CDR3 has 15 residues. Trimming removed 5 bases at V and 0 bases at J, with 14 bases between. Germline V lookup: CDR1 MNHEY, CDR2 SMNVEV (reference sequence). The CDR3 DNA is TGTGCCAGCAGTGGAGACAGGTTCTACTCCTACGAGCAGTACTTC. Encoded protein: CASSGDRFYSYEQYF.

This clonotype was seen only a few times. The gene calls are TRBV5-1 and TRBJ2-2; TRBD1 is a possible D gene (6 bases). Trimming shortened V by 3 bases and J by 0 bases, and 12 bases separated the two germline ends. Per the germline V gene, CDR1 is SGHRS and CDR2 is YFSETQ. This CDR3 is 16 amino acids long. CDR3 region: CASSSGRGANTGELFF. The CDR3 nucleotides are TGCGCCAGCAGCTCGGGCAGGGGTGCGAACACCGGGGAGCTGTTTTTT.